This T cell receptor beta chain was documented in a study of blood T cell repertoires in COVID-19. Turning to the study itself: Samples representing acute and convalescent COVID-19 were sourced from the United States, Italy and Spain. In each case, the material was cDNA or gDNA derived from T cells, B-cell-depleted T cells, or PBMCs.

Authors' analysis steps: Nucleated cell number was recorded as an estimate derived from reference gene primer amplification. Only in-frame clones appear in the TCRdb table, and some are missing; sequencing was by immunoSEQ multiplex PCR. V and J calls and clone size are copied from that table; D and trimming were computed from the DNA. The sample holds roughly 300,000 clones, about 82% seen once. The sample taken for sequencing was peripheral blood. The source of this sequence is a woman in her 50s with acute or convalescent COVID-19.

CDR3 amino acids: CASSLTGLNEKLFF. The CDR3 bases are TGCGCCAGCAGCTTGACAGGCCTTAATGAAAAACTGTTTTTT. This sequence joins TRBV5-1 and TRBJ1-4, with D possibly matching TRBD1 (5 bases). CDR1 is SGHRS and CDR2 is YFSETQ in the germline V gene. Between the trimmed V and J ends, which lost 1 base and 4 bases, there was a span of 8 bases. CDR3 length equals 14 residues.